This paragraph reports one TCR beta chain. This CDR3 contains 15 residues. Looked up from germline, CDR1 is SGHDN and CDR2 is FVKESK. Trimming took 2 bases from V and 7 from J; bases not matched to a gene: 7. Sequenced by immunoSEQ multiplex PCR; TCRdb stores in-frame clones only, minus some. This table has 82,000 or so clones, around 85% appearing once. This entry is derived from a study of OX40 agonist ivuxolimab in advanced cancers. Study-level information: A partial response was reached by three patients: one with hepatocellular carcinoma and two with cutaneous melanoma.

Prior autoimmune disease or systemic immunosuppression barred patients. Samples of blood were obtained at baseline, on cycle 4 day 1, and on cycle 7 day 1. The chain employs TRBV14 and TRBJ1-4, with TRBD1 matching over 7 bases. The sequence derives from an adult with an advanced solid tumor such as melanoma, head and neck, liver or kidney cancer. The sample consisted of CD4+ or CD8+ T cells sorted from blood, taken in a trial of the OX40 agonist ivuxolimab. CDR3 residues: CASSQLQGLGEKLFF. The CDR3 DNA reads as TGTGCCAGCAGCCAATTACAGGGGCTGGGTGAAAAACTGTTTTTT.